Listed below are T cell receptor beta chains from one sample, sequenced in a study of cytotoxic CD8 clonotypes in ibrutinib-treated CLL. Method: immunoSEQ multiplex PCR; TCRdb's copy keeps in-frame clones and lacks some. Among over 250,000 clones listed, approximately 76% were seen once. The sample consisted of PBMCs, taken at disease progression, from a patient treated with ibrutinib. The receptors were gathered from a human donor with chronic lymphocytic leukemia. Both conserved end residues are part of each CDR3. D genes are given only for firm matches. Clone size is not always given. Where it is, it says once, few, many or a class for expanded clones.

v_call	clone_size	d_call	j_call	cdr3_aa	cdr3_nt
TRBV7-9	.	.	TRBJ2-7	CASSLLASSYEQYF	TGTGCCAGCAGCTTATTAGCGTCCTCCTACGAGCAGTACTTC
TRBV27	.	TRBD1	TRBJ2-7	CASRGPRDRTYEQYF	TGTGCCAGCAGGGGGCCCAGGGACAGAACCTACGAGCAGTACTTC
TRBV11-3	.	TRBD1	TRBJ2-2	CASSLGTGRTGELFF	TGTGCCAGCAGCTTGGGGACAGGGAGGACCGGGGAGCTGTTTTTT
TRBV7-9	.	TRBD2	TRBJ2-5	CAIRPRLAGETQYF	TGTGCCATTAGACCCCGTCTAGCGGGAGAGACCCAGTACTTC
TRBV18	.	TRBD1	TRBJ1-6	CASSLGRMQGVSPLHF	TGTGCCAGCTCCCTAGGGCGAATGCAGGGGGTTTCACCCCTCCACTTT
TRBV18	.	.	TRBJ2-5	CASSPPNRKETQYF	TGTGCCAGCTCACCACCGAACAGAAAAGAGACCCAGTACTTC
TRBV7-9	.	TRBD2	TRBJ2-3	CASSSRVLAVNTDTQYF	TGTGCCAGCAGCTCTCGGGTGCTAGCGGTCAACACAGATACGCAGTATTTT
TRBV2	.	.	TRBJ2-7	CASTRGTGPLEQYF	TGTGCCAGTACCAGAGGAACAGGGCCCTTGGAGCAGTACTTC
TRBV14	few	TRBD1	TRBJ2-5	CASSKWTGSETQYF	TGTGCCAGCAGCAAATGGACAGGGTCGGAGACCCAGTACTTC
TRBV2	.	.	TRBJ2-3	CASFLDPDTQYF	TGTGCCAGCTTCTTGGACCCAGATACGCAGTATTTT
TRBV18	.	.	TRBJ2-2	CASSPGRRNTGELFF	TGTGCCAGCTCACCGGGACGGAGGAACACCGGGGAGCTGTTTTTT
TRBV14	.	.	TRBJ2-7	CASSHGQNEQYF	TGTGCCAGCAGCCACGGACAGAACGAGCAGTACTTC
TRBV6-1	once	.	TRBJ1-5	CASSEWAAGTSNQPQHF	TGTGCCAGCAGTGAATGGGCAGCCGGAACAAGCAATCAGCCCCAGCATTTT
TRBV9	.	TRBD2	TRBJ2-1	CASSASAGGYNEQFF	TGTGCCAGCAGCGCCTCAGCGGGAGGCTACAATGAGCAGTTCTTC
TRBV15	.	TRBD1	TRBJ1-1	CATSPGQGTEAFF	TGTGCCACCAGCCCTGGACAGGGCACTGAAGCTTTCTTT
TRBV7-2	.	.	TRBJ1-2	CASRREPPYGYTF	TGTGCCTCCCGCCGGGAGCCCCCTTATGGCTACACCTTC
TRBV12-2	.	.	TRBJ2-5	CASRLRIQETQYF	TGTGCAAGTCGCTTAAGGATTCAAGAGACCCAGTACTTC
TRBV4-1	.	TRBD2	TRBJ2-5	CASSLRWGGLGLALKEETQYF	TGCGCCAGCAGCTTAAGGTGGGGGGGGCTAGGACTAGCCCTCAAGGAAGAGACCCAGTACTTC
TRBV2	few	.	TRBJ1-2	CASIDRLYGYTF	TGTGCCAGCATTGACAGATTGTATGGCTACACCTTC
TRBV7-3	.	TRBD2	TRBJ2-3	CASSSSGGKTDTQYF	TGTGCCAGCAGCTCCTCGGGGGGTAAAACAGATACGCAGTATTTT